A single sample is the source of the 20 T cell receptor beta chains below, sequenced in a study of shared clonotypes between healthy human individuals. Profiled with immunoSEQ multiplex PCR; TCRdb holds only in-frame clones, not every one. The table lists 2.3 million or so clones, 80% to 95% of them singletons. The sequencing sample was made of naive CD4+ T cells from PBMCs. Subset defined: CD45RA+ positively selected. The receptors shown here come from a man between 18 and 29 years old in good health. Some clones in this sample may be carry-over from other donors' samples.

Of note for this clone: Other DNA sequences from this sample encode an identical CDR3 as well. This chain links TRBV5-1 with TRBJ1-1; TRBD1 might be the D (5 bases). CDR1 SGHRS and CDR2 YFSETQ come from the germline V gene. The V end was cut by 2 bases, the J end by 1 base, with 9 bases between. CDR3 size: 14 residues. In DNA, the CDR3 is TGCGCCAGCAGCTTAACAGGCGGGAACACTGAAGCTTTCTTT. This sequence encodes CASSLTGGNTEAFF.

The CDR3 bases are TGCGCCAGCAGCCAAGCTTTGGGACCGGAGTTCTTC. Translating gives CASSQALGPEFF. The chain recombines TRBV4-1 with TRBJ2-1; D could derive from TRBD1 or TRBD2 (5 bases each). Trimming stripped 1 base from V and 14 bases from J, with 12 bases between. CDR3 length: 12 amino acids. CDR1 MGHRA and CDR2 YSYEKL come from the germline V gene.

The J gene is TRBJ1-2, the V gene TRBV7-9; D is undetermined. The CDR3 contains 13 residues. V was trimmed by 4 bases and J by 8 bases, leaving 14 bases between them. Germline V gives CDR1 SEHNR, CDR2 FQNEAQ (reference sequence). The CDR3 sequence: CASSSATPGGYTF. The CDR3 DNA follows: TGTGCCAGCAGCTCCGCCACCCCCGGGGGCTACACCTTC.

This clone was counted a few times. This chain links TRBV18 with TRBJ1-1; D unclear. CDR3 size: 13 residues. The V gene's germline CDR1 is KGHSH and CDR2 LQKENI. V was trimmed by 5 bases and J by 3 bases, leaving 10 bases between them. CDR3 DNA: TGTGCCAGCTCAGCTACAGAGGACACTGAAGCTTTCTTT. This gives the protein CASSATEDTEAFF.

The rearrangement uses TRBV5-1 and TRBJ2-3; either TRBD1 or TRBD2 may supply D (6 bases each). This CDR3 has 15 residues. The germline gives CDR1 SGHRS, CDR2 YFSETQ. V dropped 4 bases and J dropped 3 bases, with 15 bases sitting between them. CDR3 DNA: TGCGCCAGCAGCCTCGGGGGCGCTTGGACAGATACGCAGTATTTT. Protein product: CASSLGGAWTDTQYF.

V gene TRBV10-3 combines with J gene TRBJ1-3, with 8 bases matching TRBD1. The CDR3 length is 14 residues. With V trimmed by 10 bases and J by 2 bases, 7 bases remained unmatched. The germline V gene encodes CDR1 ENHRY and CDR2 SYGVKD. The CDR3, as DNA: TGTGCCACCAAGCCGACAGGGGCTGGAAACACCATATATTTT. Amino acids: CATKPTGAGNTIYF.

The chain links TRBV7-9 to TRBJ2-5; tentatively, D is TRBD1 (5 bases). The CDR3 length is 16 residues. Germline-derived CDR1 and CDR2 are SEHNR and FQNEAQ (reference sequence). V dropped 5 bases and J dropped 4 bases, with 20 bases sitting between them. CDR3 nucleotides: TGTGCCAGCAGCCAAACCCCAGGGTGGTTGTCAGAGACCCAGTACTTC. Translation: CASSQTPGWLSETQYF.

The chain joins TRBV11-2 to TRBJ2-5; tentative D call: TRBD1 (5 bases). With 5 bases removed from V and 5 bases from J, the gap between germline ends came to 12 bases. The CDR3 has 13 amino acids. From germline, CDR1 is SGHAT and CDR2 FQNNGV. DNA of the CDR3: TGTGCCAGCAGCACAGGATGGCGGGAGACCCAGTACTTC. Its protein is CASSTGWRETQYF.

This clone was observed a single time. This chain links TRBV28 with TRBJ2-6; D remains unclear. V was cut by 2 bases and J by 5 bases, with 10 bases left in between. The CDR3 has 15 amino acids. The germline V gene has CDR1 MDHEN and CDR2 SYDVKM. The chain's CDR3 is CASSLERTRANVLTF. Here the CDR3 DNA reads TGTGCCAGCAGTTTAGAAAGGACCAGGGCCAACGTCCTGACTTTC.

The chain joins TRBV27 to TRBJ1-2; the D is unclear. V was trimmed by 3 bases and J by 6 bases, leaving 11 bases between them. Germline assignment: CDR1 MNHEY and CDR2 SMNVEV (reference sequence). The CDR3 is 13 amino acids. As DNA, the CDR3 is TGTGCCAGCAGTTTTTCTTTCGGGAATGGCTACACCTTC. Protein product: CASSFSFGNGYTF.

The CDR3 region is CASSSGRASYNEQFF. CDR3 in DNA: TGTGCCAGCAGCTCAGGACGGGCTTCTTACAATGAGCAGTTCTTC. This chain links TRBV7-9 with TRBJ2-1; D remains ambiguous. CDR3 length: 15 amino acids. CDR1 is SEHNR and CDR2 is FQNEAQ in the germline V gene (reference sequence). V dropped 4 bases and J dropped 4 bases, with 14 bases sitting between them.

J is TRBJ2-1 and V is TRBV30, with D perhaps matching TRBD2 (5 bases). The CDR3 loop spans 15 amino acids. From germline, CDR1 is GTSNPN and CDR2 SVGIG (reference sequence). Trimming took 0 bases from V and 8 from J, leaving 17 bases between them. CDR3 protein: CAWSVLQAGRYEQFF. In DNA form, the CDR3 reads TGTGCCTGGAGTGTACTCCAGGCGGGCCGCTATGAGCAGTTCTTC.

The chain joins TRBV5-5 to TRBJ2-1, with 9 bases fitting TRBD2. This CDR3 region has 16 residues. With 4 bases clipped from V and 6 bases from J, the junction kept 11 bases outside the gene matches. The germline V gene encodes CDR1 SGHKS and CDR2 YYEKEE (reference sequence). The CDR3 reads CASSLLAGSTLNEQFF. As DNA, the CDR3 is TGTGCCAGCAGCCTCCTAGCGGGATCCACACTCAATGAGCAGTTCTTC.

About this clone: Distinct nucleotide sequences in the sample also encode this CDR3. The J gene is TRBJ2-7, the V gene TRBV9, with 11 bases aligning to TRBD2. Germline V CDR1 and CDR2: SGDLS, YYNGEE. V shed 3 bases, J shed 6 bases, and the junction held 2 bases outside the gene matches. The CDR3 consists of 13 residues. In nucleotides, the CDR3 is TGTGCCAGCAGCGCGGGGACTAGCGGCGAGCAGTACTTC. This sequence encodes CASSAGTSGEQYF.

The chain's CDR3 is CASSSGQSGSTDTQYF. CDR3 nucleotides: TGTGCCAGCAGCTCGGGACAATCGGGGAGCACAGATACGCAGTATTTT. This sequence joins TRBV5-4 and TRBJ2-3; the D gene is possibly TRBD1 (6 bases). V lost 3 bases, J lost 0 bases, and 14 bases lay in between. This CDR3 has 16 residues. Germline values: CDR1 SGHNT, CDR2 YYREEE (reference sequence).

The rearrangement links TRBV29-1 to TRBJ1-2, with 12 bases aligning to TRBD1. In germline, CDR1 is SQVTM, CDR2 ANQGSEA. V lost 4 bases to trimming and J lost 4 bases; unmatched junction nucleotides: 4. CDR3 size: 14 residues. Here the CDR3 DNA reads TGCAGCGTTGTGGGACAGGGGGCGAGCTATGGCTACACCTTC. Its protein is CSVVGQGASYGYTF.

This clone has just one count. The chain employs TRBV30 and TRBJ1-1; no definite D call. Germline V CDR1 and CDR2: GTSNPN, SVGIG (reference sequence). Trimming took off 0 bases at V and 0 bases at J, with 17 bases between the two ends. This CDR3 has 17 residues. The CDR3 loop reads CAWSVRLAGPMNTEAFF. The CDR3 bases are TGTGCCTGGAGTGTACGGTTGGCAGGTCCAATGAACACTGAAGCTTTCTTT.

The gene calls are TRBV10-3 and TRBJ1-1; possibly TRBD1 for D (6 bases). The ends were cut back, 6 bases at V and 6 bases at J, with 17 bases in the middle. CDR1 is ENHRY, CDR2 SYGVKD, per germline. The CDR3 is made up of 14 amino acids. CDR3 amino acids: CAIRGGGRTAEAFF. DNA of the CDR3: TGTGCCATCAGGGGCGGGGGCCGAACAGCTGAAGCTTTCTTT.

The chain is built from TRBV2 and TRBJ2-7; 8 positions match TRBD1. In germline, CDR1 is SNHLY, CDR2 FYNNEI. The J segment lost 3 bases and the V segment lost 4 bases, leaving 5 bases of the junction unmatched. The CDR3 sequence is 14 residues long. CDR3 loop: CASSVTGTGYEQYF. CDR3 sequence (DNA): TGTGCCAGCAGTGTCACCGGGACAGGCTACGAGCAGTACTTC.

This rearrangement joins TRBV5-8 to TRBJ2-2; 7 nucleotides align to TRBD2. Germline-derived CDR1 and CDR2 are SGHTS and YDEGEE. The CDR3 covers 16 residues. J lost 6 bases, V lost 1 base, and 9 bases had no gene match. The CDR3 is CASSLSGGSRAGELFF. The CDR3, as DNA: TGTGCCAGCAGCTTGTCTGGCGGGAGTAGGGCCGGGGAGCTGTTTTTT.